This T cell receptor beta chain was observed in a study of cytomegalovirus exposure and HLA in healthy donors. PCR employed 60 Vbeta and 13 Jbeta primers. Authors' processing steps: In a later analysis, 75 million to 95 million unique TCR beta chains included roughly 11 million shared by two or more donors. Assay used: immunoSEQ multiplex PCR; TCRdb lists only in-frame clones, some missing. V, J and clone size were drawn from that table, and D and trimming were deduced from the DNA. The repertoire includes 100,000 to 150,000 clones, about two thirds of them detected once, and 3% to 4.5% sits in the top ten. Germline lookup yields CDR1 MNHEY and CDR2 SMNVEV (reference sequence). The CDR3 extends over 15 amino acids. V trimming: 4 bases; J trimming: 4 bases; junction bases outside the gene matches: 10.

This receptor was identified in a man aged 25 to 40 in good health and CMV-seronegative. Sequencing used PBMCs. V and J are TRBV27 and TRBJ2-7, with TRBD1 matching 7 bases. The CDR3 DNA sequence: TGTGCCAGCAGTTGGGGACCGGGACAGATATACGAGCAGTACTTC. Protein: CASSWGPGQIYEQYF.